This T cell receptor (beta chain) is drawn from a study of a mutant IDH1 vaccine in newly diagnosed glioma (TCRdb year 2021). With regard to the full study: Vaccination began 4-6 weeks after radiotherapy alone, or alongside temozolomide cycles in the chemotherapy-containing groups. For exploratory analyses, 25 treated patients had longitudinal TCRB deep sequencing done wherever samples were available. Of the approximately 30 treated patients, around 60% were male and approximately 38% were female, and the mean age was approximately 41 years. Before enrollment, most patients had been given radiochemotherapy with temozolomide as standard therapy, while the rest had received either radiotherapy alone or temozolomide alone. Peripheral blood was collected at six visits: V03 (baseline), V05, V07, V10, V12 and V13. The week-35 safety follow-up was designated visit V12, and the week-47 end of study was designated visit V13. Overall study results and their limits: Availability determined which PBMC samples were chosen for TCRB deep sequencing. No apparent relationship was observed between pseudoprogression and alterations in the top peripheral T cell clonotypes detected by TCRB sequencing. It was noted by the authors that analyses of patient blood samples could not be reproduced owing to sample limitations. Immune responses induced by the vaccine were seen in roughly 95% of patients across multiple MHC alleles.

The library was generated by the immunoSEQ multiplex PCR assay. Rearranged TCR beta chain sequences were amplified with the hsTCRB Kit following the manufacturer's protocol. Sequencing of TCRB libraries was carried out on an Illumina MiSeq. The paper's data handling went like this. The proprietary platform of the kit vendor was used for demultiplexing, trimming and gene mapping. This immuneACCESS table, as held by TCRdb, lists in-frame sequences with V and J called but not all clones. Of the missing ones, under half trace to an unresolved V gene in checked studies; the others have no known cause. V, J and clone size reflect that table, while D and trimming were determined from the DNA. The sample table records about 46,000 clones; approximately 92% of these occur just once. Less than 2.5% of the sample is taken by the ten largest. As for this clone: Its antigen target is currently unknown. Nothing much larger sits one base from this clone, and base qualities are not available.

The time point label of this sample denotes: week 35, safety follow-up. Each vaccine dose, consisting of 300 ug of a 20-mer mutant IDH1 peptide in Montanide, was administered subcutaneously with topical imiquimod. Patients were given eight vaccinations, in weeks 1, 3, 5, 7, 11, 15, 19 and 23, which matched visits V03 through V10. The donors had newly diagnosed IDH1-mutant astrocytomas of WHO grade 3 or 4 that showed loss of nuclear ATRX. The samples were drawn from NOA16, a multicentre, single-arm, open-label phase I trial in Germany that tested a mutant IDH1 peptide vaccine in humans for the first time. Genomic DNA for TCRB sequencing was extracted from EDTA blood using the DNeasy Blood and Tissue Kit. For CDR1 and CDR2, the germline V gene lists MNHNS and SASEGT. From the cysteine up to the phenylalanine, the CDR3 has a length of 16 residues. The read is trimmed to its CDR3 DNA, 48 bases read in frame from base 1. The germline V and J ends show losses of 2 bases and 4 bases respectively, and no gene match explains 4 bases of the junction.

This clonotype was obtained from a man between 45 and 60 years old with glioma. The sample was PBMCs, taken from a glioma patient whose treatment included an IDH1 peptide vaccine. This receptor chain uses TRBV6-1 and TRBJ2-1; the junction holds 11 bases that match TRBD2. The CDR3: CASSEIAGGPYNEQFF. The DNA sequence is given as TGTGCCAGCAGTGAAATAGCGGGAGGGCCATACAATGAGCAGTTCTTC.